The 6 T cell receptor beta chains listed next were all sequenced from one sample in a study of quantifying T cell responses using KT2 cells. On the study more broadly: Reverse transcription used primers in the TCR alpha and beta constant regions.

The cDNA 3' end received a ligated oligonucleotide with a UMI. First-round PCR used 3 to 4 cycles and beta primers RC1.1 and RC1.2 covering TRBC1 and TRBC2. TCRdb processed the UMI-ligation and nested PCR reads anew with MiXCR; each CDR3 protein has one entry. The table records approximately 43,000 distinct CDR3 sequences, around 15% of them present only once. The sequenced sample was PBMCs spiked with cells of the T cell clone KT2. The receptors come from a human donor.

This clonotype was counted only a few times. CDR3: CASSSDNYGYTF. The DNA of the CDR3 is TGTGCCAGCAGTTCAGATAACTATGGCTACACCTTC. The gene calls are TRBV28 and TRBJ1-2; D is unresolved. Trimming pared 4 bases from V and 1 base from J, leaving 4 bases between. This CDR3 is built from 12 residues. CDR1 and CDR2 (germline): MDHEN, SYDVKM.

This clonotype showed up just a few times. The chain links TRBV3-1 to TRBJ2-2; 12 bases agree with TRBD1. Germline V gives CDR1 LGHDT, CDR2 YNNKEL (reference sequence). The CDR3 has 19 amino acids. The trim removed 4 bases at V and 7 bases at J, leaving 16 bases unmatched. The CDR3 spells CASSPRTSRDRGRDGELFF. DNA of the CDR3: TGTGCCAGCAGCCCCAGGACCTCCCGGGACAGGGGGCGCGACGGGGAGCTGTTTTTT.

The V gene is TRBV3-1, the J gene TRBJ2-1; D is possibly TRBD1 (6 bases). CDR3 length: 16 amino acids. Trimming removed 0 bases from V and 6 bases from J, with 15 bases in between. Germline V CDR1 and CDR2: LGHDT, YNNKEL (reference sequence). CDR3: CASSQEIGDIPNEQFF. The CDR3 coding sequence is TGTGCCAGCAGCCAAGAAATTGGGGACATACCCAATGAGCAGTTCTTC.

This clonotype was detected ten times or more. This rearrangement joins TRBV20-1 to TRBJ2-3, with D perhaps matching TRBD1 (5 bases). V was cut by 0 bases and J by 5 bases, with 18 bases left in between. This CDR3 is 16 amino acids long. The germline CDR1 and CDR2 sequences are DFQATT and SNEGSKA (reference sequence). The CDR3 bases are TGCAGTGCTAGAGATCCCTGGACACGGATAGGAGATACGCAGTATTTT. Protein: CSARDPWTRIGDTQYF.

This clonotype was seen many times. The chain couples TRBV7-2 to TRBJ1-1; 10 bases are a match to TRBD1. V trimming: 3 bases; J trimming: 5 bases; junction bases outside the gene matches: 6. This CDR3 spans 15 amino acids. The germline V gene encodes CDR1 SGHTA and CDR2 FQGNSA. CDR3 nucleotide sequence: TGTGCCAGCAGCTTTCCAGGGACAGGGGAAACTGAAGCTTTCTTT. It encodes CASSFPGTGETEAFF.

The sample holds many counts of this clonotype. This chain connects TRBV2 to TRBJ1-5; no reliable D call. V dropped 6 bases and J dropped 3 bases, with 12 bases sitting between them. There are 14 residues in the CDR3. CDR1 and CDR2 from the germline V gene are SNHLY and FYNNEI. The CDR3 loop is CASRLGGSNQPQHF. CDR3 sequence (DNA): TGTGCCAGCAGGCTAGGAGGGTCCAATCAGCCCCAGCATTTT.